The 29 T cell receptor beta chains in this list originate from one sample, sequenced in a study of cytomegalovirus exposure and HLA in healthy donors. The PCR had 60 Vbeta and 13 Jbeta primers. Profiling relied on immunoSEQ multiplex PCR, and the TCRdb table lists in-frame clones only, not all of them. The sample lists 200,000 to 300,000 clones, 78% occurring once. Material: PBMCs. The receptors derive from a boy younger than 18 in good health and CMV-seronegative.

The CDR3 nucleotides are TGTGCCAGCAGTGAAGCACCAGCGGGCAACTACAATGAGCAGTTCTTC. Translating it yields CASSEAPAGNYNEQFF. The chain employs TRBV6-1 and TRBJ2-1; possible D gene TRBD2, 6 bases. The CDR3 runs 16 residues. Trimming shortened V by 0 bases and J by 3 bases, and 12 bases separated the two germline ends. Germline assignment: CDR1 MNHNS and CDR2 SASEGT.

The CDR3 sequence: CSVGSGSPLHF. CDR3 nucleotide sequence: TGCAGTGTGGGCAGCGGTTCACCCCTCCACTTT. The chain has TRBV20-1 and TRBJ1-6, with D uncertain. Per the germline V gene, CDR1 is DFQATT and CDR2 is SNEGSKA (reference sequence). The CDR3 totals 11 residues. V shed 7 bases and J shed 9 bases, with 10 bases lying between them.

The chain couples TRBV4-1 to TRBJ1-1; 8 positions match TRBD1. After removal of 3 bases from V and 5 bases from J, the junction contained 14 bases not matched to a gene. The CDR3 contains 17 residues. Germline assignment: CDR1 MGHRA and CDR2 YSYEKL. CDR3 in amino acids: CASSHSGDRSPGTEAFF. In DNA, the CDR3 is TGCGCCAGCAGCCACTCGGGGGACAGGTCTCCGGGGACTGAAGCTTTCTTT.

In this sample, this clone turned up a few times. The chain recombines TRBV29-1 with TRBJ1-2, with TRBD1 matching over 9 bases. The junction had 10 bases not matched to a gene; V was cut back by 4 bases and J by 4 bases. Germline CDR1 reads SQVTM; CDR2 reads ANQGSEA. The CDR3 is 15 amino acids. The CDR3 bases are TGCAGCGTTGGCTTAGGTGGACAGGGGACCTATGGCTACACCTTC. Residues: CSVGLGGQGTYGYTF.

The CDR3 loop reads CASTPVGTYGYTF. The CDR3 DNA is TGTGCCAGCACCCCGGTCGGTACCTATGGCTACACCTTC. The chain joins TRBV2 to TRBJ1-2; no reliable D call. Trimming took 7 bases from V and 4 from J, leaving 13 bases between them. Germline-derived CDR1 and CDR2 are SNHLY and FYNNEI. The CDR3 sequence is 13 residues long.

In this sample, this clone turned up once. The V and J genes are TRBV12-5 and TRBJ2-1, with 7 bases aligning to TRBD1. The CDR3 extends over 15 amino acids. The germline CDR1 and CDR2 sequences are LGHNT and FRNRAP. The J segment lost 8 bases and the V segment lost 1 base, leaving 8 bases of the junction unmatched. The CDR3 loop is CASGLGDSSWYEQFF. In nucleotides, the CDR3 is TGTGCTAGTGGTTTGGGGGACAGCTCCTGGTATGAGCAGTTCTTC.

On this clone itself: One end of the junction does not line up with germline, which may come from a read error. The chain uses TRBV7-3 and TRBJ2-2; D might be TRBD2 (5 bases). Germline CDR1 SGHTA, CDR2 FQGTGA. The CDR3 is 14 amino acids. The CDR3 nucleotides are TGTGCCAGCAGGGACGGCGGTAAAACCGGGGAGCTGTTCTTT. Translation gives CASRDGGKTGELFF.

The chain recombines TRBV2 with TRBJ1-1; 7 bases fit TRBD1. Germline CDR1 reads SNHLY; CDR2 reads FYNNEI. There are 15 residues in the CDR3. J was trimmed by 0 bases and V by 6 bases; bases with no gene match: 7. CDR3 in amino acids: CASSPGTALNTEAFF. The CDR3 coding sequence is TGTGCCAGCAGCCCCGGGACAGCATTGAACACTGAAGCTTTCTTT.

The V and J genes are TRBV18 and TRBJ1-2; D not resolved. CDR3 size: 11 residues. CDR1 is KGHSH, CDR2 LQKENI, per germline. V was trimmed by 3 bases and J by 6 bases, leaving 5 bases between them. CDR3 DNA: TGTGCCAGCTCACCCGGTAATGGCTACACCTTC. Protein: CASSPGNGYTF.

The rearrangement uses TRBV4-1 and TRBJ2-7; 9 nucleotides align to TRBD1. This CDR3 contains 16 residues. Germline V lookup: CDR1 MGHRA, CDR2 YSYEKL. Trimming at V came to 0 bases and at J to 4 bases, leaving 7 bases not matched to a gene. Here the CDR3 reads CASSQDTLGTGYEQYF. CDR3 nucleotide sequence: TGCGCCAGCAGCCAAGATACACTCGGGACAGGGTACGAGCAGTACTTC.

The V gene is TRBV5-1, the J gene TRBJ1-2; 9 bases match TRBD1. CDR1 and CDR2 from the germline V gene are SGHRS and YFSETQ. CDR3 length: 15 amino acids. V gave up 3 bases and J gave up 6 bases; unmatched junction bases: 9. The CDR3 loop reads CASSSAGQGINGYTF. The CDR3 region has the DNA TGCGCCAGCAGCTCGGCGGGACAGGGCATCAATGGCTACACCTTC.

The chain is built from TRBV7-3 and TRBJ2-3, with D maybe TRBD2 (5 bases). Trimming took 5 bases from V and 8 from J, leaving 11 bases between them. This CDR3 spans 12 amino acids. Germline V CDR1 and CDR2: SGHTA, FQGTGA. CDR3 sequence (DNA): TGTGCCAGCAGCGCCCTACGGGGTACGCAGTATTTT. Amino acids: CASSALRGTQYF.

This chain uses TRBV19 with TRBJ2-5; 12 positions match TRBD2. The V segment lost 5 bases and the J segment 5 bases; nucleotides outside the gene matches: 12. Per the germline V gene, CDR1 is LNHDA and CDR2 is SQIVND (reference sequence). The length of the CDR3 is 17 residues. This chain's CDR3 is CASSVVASGRARETQYF. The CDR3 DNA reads TGTGCCAGTAGTGTGGTGGCTAGCGGGAGGGCTCGGGAGACCCAGTACTTC.

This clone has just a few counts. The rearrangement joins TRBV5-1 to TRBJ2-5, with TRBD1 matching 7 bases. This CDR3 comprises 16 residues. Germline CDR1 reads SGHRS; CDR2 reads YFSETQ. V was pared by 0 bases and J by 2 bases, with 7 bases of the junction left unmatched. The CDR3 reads CASSLGLDRWQETQYF. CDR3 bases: TGCGCCAGCAGCTTGGGGTTGGACAGGTGGCAAGAGACCCAGTACTTC. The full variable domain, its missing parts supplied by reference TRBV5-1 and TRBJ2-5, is KAGVTQTPRYLIKTRGQQVTLSCSPISGHRSVSWYQQTPGQGLQFLFEYFSETQRNKGNFPGRFSGRQFSNSRSEMNVSTLELGDSALYLCASSLGLDRWQETQYFGPGTRLLVL.

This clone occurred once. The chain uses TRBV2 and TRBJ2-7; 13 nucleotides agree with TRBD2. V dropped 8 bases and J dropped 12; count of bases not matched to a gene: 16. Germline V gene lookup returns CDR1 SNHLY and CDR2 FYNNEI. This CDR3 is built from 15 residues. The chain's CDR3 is CASGRTSGGTRLRYF. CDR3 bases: TGTGCCAGCGGCAGGACTAGCGGGGGAACGCGCCTGAGGTACTTC.

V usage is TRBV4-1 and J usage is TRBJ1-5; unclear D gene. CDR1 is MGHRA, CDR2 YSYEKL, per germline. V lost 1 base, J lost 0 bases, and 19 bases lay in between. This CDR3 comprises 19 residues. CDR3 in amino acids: CASSQVVMGRVNSNQPQHF. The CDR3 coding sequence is TGCGCCAGCAGCCAAGTTGTGATGGGTCGGGTAAATAGCAATCAGCCCCAGCATTTT.

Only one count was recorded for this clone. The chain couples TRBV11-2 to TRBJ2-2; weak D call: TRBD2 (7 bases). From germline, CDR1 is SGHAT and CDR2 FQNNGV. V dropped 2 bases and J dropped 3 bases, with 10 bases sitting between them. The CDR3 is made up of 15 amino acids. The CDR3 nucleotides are TGTGCCAGCAGCTTAAGGGGGGGCCACACCGGGGAGCTGTTTTTT. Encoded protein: CASSLRGGHTGELFF.

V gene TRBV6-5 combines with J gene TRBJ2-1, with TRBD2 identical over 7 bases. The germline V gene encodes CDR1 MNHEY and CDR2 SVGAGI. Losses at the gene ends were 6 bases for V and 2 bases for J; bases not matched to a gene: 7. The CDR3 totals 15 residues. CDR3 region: CASSPVREAYNEQFF. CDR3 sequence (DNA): TGTGCCAGCAGCCCTGTCCGGGAGGCCTACAATGAGCAGTTCTTC.

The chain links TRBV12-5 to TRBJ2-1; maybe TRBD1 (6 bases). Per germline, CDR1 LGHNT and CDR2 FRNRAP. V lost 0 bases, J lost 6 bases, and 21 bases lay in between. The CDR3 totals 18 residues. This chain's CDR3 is CASGLVPVTGCRGNEQFF. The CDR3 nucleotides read TGTGCTAGTGGTTTGGTACCTGTTACAGGGTGCAGGGGCAATGAGCAGTTCTTC.

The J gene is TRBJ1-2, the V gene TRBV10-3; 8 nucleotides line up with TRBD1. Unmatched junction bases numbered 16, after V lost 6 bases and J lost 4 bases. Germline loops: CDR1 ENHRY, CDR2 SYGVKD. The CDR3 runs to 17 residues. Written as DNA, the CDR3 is TGTGCCATCAGCGGAAGGGGGACCGGGACAGGAACCTATGGCTACACCTTC. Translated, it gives CAISGRGTGTGTYGYTF.

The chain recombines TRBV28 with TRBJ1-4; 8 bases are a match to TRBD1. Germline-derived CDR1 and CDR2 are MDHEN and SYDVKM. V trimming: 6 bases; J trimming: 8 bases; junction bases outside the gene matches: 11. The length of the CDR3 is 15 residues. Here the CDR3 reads CASSWGGQENEKLFF. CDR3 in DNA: TGTGCCAGCAGCTGGGGGGGACAGGAAAACGAAAAACTGTTTTTT.

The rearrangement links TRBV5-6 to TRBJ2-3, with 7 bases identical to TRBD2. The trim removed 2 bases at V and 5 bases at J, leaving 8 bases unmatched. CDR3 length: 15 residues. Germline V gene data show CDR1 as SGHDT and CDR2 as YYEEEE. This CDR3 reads CASSFGAGDLDTQYF. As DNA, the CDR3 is TGTGCCAGCAGCTTCGGGGCGGGAGACTTAGATACGCAGTATTTT. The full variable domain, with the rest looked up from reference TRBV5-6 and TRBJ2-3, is DAGVTQSPTHLIKTRGQQVTLRCSPKSGHDTVSWYQQALGQGPQFIFQYYEEEERQRGNFPDRFSGHQFPNYSSELNVNALLLGDSALYLCASSFGAGDLDTQYFGPGTRLTVL.

The CDR3 DNA reads TGTGCCAGCAGACTCCCGGGACAGCCCTATGGCTACACCTTC. Translated, it gives CASRLPGQPYGYTF. This chain connects TRBV6-6 to TRBJ1-2; 7 bases line up with TRBD1. CDR3 length: 14 residues. CDR1 and CDR2 from the germline V gene are MNHNY and SVGAGI (reference sequence). The trim removed 6 bases at V and 4 bases at J, leaving 8 bases unmatched.

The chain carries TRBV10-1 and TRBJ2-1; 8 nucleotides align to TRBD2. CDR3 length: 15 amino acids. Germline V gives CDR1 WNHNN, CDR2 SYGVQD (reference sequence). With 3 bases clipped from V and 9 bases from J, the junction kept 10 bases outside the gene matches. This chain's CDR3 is CASSEGTGGRGEQFF. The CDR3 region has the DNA TGCGCCAGCAGTGAAGGAACGGGGGGGCGTGGTGAGCAGTTCTTC.

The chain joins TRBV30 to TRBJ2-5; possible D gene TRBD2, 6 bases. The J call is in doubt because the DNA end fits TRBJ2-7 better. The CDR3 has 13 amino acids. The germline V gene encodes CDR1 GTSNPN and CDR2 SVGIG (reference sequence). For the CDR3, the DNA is TGTGCCTGGGGAGGGTGGGCAGGTTACGAGCAGTACTTC. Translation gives CAWGGWAGYEQYF.

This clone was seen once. The CDR3 here is CASRHRLAGETGELFF. CDR3 nucleotides: TGTGCCAGCAGACACCGACTAGCGGGAGAAACCGGGGAGCTGTTTTTT. This chain joins TRBV6-6 and TRBJ2-2; 12 nucleotides agree with TRBD2. This CDR3 has 16 amino acids. V trimming: 6 bases; J trimming: 5 bases; junction bases outside the gene matches: 7. The germline CDR1 and CDR2 sequences are MNHNY and SVGAGI (reference sequence).

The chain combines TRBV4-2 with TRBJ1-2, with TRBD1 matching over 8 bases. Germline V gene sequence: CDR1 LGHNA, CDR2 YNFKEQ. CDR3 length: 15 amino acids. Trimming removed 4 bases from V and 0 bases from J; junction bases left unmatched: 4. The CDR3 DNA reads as TGTGCCAGCAGCCTGGGACAGGAAACTAACTATGGCTACACCTTC. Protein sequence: CASSLGQETNYGYTF.

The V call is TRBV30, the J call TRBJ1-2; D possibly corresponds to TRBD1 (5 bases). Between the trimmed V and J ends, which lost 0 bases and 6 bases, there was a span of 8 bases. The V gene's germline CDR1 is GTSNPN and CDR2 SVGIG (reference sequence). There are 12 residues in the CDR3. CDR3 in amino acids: CAWSVSGNGYTF. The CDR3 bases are TGTGCCTGGAGTGTCTCAGGGAATGGCTACACCTTC.

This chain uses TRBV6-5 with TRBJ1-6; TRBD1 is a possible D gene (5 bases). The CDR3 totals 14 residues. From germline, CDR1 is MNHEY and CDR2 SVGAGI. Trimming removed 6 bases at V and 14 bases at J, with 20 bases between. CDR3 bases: TGTGCCAGCAGCCTACCTGGCTGGCCAGGGACCCTCCACTTT. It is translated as CASSLPGWPGTLHF.